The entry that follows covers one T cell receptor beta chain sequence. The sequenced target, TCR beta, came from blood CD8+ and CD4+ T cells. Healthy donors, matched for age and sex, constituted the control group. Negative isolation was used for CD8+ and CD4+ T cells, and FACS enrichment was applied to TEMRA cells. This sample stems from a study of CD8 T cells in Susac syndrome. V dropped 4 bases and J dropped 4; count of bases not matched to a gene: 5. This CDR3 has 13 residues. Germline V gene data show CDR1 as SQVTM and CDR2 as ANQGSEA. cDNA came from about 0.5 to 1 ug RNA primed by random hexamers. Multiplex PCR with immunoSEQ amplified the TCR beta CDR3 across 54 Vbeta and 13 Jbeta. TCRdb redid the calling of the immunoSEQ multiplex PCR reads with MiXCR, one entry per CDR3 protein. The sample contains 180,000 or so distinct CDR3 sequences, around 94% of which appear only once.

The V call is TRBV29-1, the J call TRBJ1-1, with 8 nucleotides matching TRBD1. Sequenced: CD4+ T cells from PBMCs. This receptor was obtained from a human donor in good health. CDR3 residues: CSVGGQGGTEAFF. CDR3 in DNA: TGCAGCGTTGGAGGACAGGGAGGCACTGAAGCTTTCTTT.